Below, one T cell receptor beta chain is given with its context. Other nucleotide sequences in the sample specify the same CDR3. The source of the sample is a study of shared clonotypes between healthy human individuals. Overall study context: CD4 naive cells filled three plates per donor, CD4 memory three, CD8 naive two and CD8 memory one.

Only Caucasian adults living in Nashville, Tennessee served as donors. The authors loaded 150 to 250 ng DNA, some 32,000 T cell genomes, into sorted-subset replicate PCRs. TCRdb keeps only in-frame clones here, not all; method: immunoSEQ multiplex PCR. The data hold roughly 760,000 clones, with under 80% observed a single time. CDR1 is LNHDA, CDR2 SQIVND, per germline (reference sequence). The V segment lost 3 bases and the J segment 2 bases; nucleotides outside the gene matches: 2. This CDR3 is 14 amino acids long. The sequence was obtained from a woman in her thirties in good health. Sequenced: memory CD4+ T cells sorted from blood. Subset in this sample: CD45RA-negative fraction. The chain is built from TRBV19 and TRBJ2-7, with TRBD2 matching 9 bases. CDR3: CASSMTSGTYEQYF. CDR3 DNA: TGTGCCAGTAGTATGACTAGCGGTACCTACGAGCAGTACTTC.